Each of the 27 T cell receptor beta chains below was sequenced from the same sample in a study of T cell responses to AZD1222 COVID-19 vaccine. The protocol was immunoSEQ multiplex PCR, while the TCRdb copy is restricted to in-frame clones and leaves out a portion. The repertoire holds about 120,000 clones, with about 90% as singletons. Here the sequenced sample was peripheral blood, taken 28 days after the second AZD1222 dose. The receptor source for this set is an adult who received the AZD1222 COVID-19 vaccine.

The rearrangement joins TRBV5-6 to TRBJ2-7; 12 nucleotides line up with TRBD1. The CDR3 consists of 16 residues. Per the germline V gene, CDR1 is SGHDT and CDR2 is YYEEEE. V dropped 1 base and J dropped 4; count of bases not matched to a gene: 6. The CDR3 nucleotides are TGTGCCAGCAGCTTGATGGGGACAGGGGGCCAGTACGAGCAGTACTTC. Its translation: CASSLMGTGGQYEQYF.

This clone was counted only a few times. V usage is TRBV27 and J usage is TRBJ1-5; D call uncertain. CDR1 and CDR2 from the germline V gene are MNHEY and SMNVEV (reference sequence). The CDR3 is made up of 14 amino acids. Trimming cost V 0 bases and J 0 bases, with 3 bases left between them. The CDR3 is CASSLSSSNQPQHF. The CDR3 nucleotides are TGTGCCAGCAGTTTATCGAGTAGCAATCAGCCCCAGCATTTT.

This chain uses TRBV9 with TRBJ2-2, with D tentatively TRBD1 (5 bases). V dropped 4 bases and J dropped 9 bases, with 13 bases sitting between them. Germline CDR1 SGDLS, CDR2 YYNGEE. This CDR3 spans 13 amino acids. CDR3 nucleotides: TGTGCCAGCAGCCCAGGGTTGGGTCGGGAGCTGTTTTTT. It encodes CASSPGLGRELFF.

This chain links TRBV6-5 with TRBJ1-3; 10 bases line up with TRBD1. CDR1 and CDR2 (germline): MNHEY, SVGAGI. This CDR3 contains 15 residues. V shed 6 bases, J shed 1 base, and the junction held 3 bases outside the gene matches. The CDR3 is CASSTDRGSGNTIYF. In DNA, the CDR3 is TGTGCCAGCAGCACGGACAGGGGGTCTGGAAACACCATATATTTT.

The chain carries TRBV6-5 and TRBJ2-7; possibly TRBD2 for D (6 bases). There are 14 residues in the CDR3. The V end lost 7 bases, the J end lost 7 bases, and 20 bases lay between the germline ends. Looked up from germline, CDR1 is MNHEY and CDR2 is SVGAGI. CDR3 DNA sequence: TGTGCCAGCACCCCTTCCTCCTTCGCGGGGGAGCAGTACTTC. This codes for CASTPSSFAGEQYF.

V usage is TRBV15 and J usage is TRBJ2-2, with 7 bases identical to TRBD1. CDR1 LNHNV and CDR2 YYDKDF come from the germline V gene (reference sequence). This CDR3 has 14 amino acids. The V segment lost 1 base and the J segment 6 bases; nucleotides outside the gene matches: 2. The CDR3 DNA is TGTGCCACCAGCAGAGGCCAGGGGGCCGGGGAGCTGTTTTTT. Translating it yields CATSRGQGAGELFF.

The CDR3 DNA is TGTGCCAGCAGTGACCAGCCTAACTATGGCTACACCTTC. Its translation: CASSDQPNYGYTF. The chain couples TRBV6-4 to TRBJ1-2, with unresolved D. CDR1 is MRHNA, CDR2 SNTAGT, per germline. V was trimmed by 2 bases and J by 0 bases, leaving 4 bases between them. This CDR3 spans 13 amino acids.

The V gene is TRBV6-1, the J gene TRBJ2-1; D is uncertain. CDR1 and CDR2 (germline): MNHNS, SASEGT. The CDR3 length is 12 residues. V was shortened by 2 bases and J by 3 bases, with 2 bases between the two germline ends. CDR3 protein: CASSEHYNEQFF. The CDR3 bases are TGTGCCAGCAGTGAACACTACAATGAGCAGTTCTTC.

This chain connects TRBV3-1 (or the pseudogene TRBV3-2) to TRBJ1-4; D uncertain. There are 13 residues in the CDR3. V was clipped by 2 bases and J by 6 bases, with 7 bases between them. Germline V lookup: CDR1 LGHDT, CDR2 YNNKEL (reference sequence). The CDR3 nucleotides read TGTGCCAGCAGCCAATCTGGGCATGAAAAACTGTTTTTT. This sequence encodes CASSQSGHEKLFF.

This sequence joins TRBV15 and TRBJ2-1; 7 nucleotides agree with TRBD1. Germline CDR1 is LNHNV and CDR2 is YYDKDF (reference sequence). CDR3 length: 13 residues. J gave up 10 bases and V 3 bases, and 6 bases lay outside the gene matches. In DNA, the CDR3 is TGTGCCACCAGCAGGGAGACAGGGTTGGAGCAGTTCTTC. Its protein is CATSRETGLEQFF.

This chain uses TRBV28 with TRBJ1-4; 8 bases map to TRBD1. This CDR3 contains 15 residues. With 4 bases clipped from V and 5 bases from J, the junction kept 6 bases outside the gene matches. Germline loops: CDR1 MDHEN, CDR2 SYDVKM. CDR3 amino acids: CASSSAGTGNEKLFF. The CDR3 DNA reads as TGTGCCAGCAGTTCCGCCGGGACAGGAAATGAAAAACTGTTTTTT.

The V and J genes are TRBV28 and TRBJ2-3; the D gene is possibly TRBD2 (5 bases). Germline-derived CDR1 and CDR2 are MDHEN and SYDVKM. This CDR3 has 15 residues. V shed 7 bases and J shed 8 bases, with 22 bases lying between them. The CDR3 DNA sequence: TGTGCCAGCACCCTAAGCCTAGCCGGAGCTAGTACGCAGTATTTT. This codes for CASTLSLAGASTQYF.

The chain is built from TRBV7-9 and TRBJ1-5; 11 bases fit TRBD1. Germline CDR1 is SEHNR and CDR2 is FQNEAQ (reference sequence). The length of the CDR3 is 16 residues. The J segment lost 1 base and the V segment lost 5 bases, leaving 4 bases of the junction unmatched. The CDR3 DNA reads as TGTGCCAGCAGCCCTCGGACAGGGGGCAGCAATCAGCCCCAGCATTTT. Translated, it gives CASSPRTGGSNQPQHF. Combining the CDR3 with reference TRBV7-9 and TRBJ1-5 gives the whole variable domain DTGVSQNPRHKITKRGQNVTFRCDPISEHNRLYWYRQTLGQGPEFLTYFQNEAQLEKSRLLSDRFSAERPKGSFSTLEIQRTEQGDSAMYLCASSPRTGGSNQPQHFGDGTRLSIL.

This chain uses TRBV27 with TRBJ1-2; D might be TRBD1 (5 bases). Trimming took off 3 bases at V and 5 bases at J, with 19 bases between the two ends. This CDR3 has 16 residues. Germline values: CDR1 MNHEY, CDR2 SMNVEV (reference sequence). The CDR3 sequence is CASSLTDGRGLYGYTF. Here the CDR3 DNA reads TGTGCCAGCAGTTTGACAGATGGTCGGGGGTTATATGGCTACACCTTC.

The CDR3 bases are TGCGCCAGTCGACTACAGGGGACTAACTATGGCTACACCTTC. Translated, it gives CASRLQGTNYGYTF. The genes are TRBV5-1 and TRBJ1-2; 7 nucleotides line up with TRBD1. CDR1 is SGHRS, CDR2 YFSETQ, per germline. V gave up 8 bases and J gave up 0 bases; unmatched junction bases: 7. The CDR3 runs 14 residues.

In this sample, this clone turned up a few times. The genes are TRBV7-2 and TRBJ1-2; 8 bases are a match to TRBD1. Losses at the gene ends were 4 bases for V and 7 bases for J; bases not matched to a gene: 5. The CDR3 is 13 amino acids. The germline gives CDR1 SGHTA, CDR2 FQGNSA. CDR3 coding DNA: TGTGCCAGCAGCTCACAGGGGGATGGTGGCTACACCTTC. Translated, it gives CASSSQGDGGYTF.

The chain uses TRBV28 and TRBJ2-7, with D perhaps assigned TRBD1 or TRBD2 (6 bases each). Trimming removed 6 bases from V and 0 bases from J, with 9 bases in between. CDR1 is MDHEN, CDR2 SYDVKM, per germline. This CDR3 comprises 13 residues. Here the CDR3 DNA reads TGTGCCAGCAGAGGGGGGAGCTCCTACGAGCAGTACTTC. It codes for CASRGGSSYEQYF.

This rearrangement joins TRBV6-4 to TRBJ2-4; a possible D gene is TRBD1 (6 bases). V dropped 6 bases and J dropped 8 bases, with 20 bases sitting between them. The germline gives CDR1 MRHNA, CDR2 SNTAGT. The length of the CDR3 is 15 residues. The CDR3 DNA reads TGTGCCAGCAGCCGCGGTGGGGGCGCCGCGGACATTCAGTACTTC. This encodes CASSRGGGAADIQYF.

This clone was observed a single time. The chain has TRBV28 and TRBJ2-4; D gene ambiguous. This CDR3 contains 12 residues. Looked up from germline, CDR1 is MDHEN and CDR2 is SYDVKM. With 3 bases removed from V and 9 bases from J, the gap between germline ends came to 9 bases. Written as DNA, the CDR3 is TGTGCCAGCAGTTTCCCCGAAAGCATTCAGTACTTC. Protein product: CASSFPESIQYF.

This sequence joins TRBV5-1 and TRBJ1-2; a weak D match, TRBD1 (6 bases). The V end lost 7 bases, the J end lost 4 bases, and 11 bases lay between the germline ends. Per the germline V gene, CDR1 is SGHRS and CDR2 is YFSETQ. The CDR3 spans 12 residues. The CDR3 loop reads CASSQQGYGYTF. The CDR3, as DNA: TGCGCCAGCTCACAACAGGGCTATGGCTACACCTTC.

This clone is a singleton in its sample. The chain carries TRBV9 and TRBJ2-2, with D hard to call. Trimming removed 3 bases from V and 5 bases from J, with 8 bases in between. CDR3 size: 13 residues. Germline assignment: CDR1 SGDLS and CDR2 YYNGEE. The CDR3 sequence: CASSATVTGELFF. The CDR3 DNA sequence: TGTGCCAGCAGCGCGACGGTAACCGGGGAGCTGTTTTTT.

V usage is TRBV5-4 and J usage is TRBJ2-7; D perhaps matches TRBD1 (5 bases). The V gene lost 2 bases and the J gene lost 6 bases, with 12 bases spanning the gap. The CDR3 runs to 13 residues. Germline V gene sequence: CDR1 SGHNT, CDR2 YYREEE (reference sequence). CDR3 nucleotide sequence: TGTGCCAGCAGCTTCAGGGCAACCCCCGAGCAGTACTTC. Its translation is CASSFRATPEQYF.

V is TRBV2 and J is TRBJ1-2; 8 nucleotides align to TRBD1. V trimming: 8 bases; J trimming: 4 bases; junction bases outside the gene matches: 6. The CDR3 is 13 residues long. From germline, CDR1 is SNHLY and CDR2 FYNNEI. The CDR3: CASGTGTGYGYTF. DNA of the CDR3: TGTGCCAGCGGTACCGGGACAGGCTATGGCTACACCTTC.

This sequence joins TRBV5-1 and TRBJ2-5; D remains ambiguous. The CDR3 is made up of 14 amino acids. Deletions cut 0 bases from V and 5 bases from J, with 11 bases between. Germline values: CDR1 SGHRS, CDR2 YFSETQ. The CDR3 region is CASSLDGDLETQYF. The CDR3 DNA reads as TGCGCCAGCAGCTTGGATGGGGATCTGGAGACCCAGTACTTC.

This sequence joins TRBV5-1 and TRBJ2-5; TRBD2 aligns across 13 bases. Germline loops: CDR1 SGHRS, CDR2 YFSETQ. The CDR3 loop spans 17 amino acids. V was clipped by 0 bases and J by 3 bases; unmatched bases: 5. The CDR3 DNA reads as TGCGCCAGCAGCTTGGAGAGGGGACTAGCGGGAAAAGAGACCCAGTACTTC. This translates into CASSLERGLAGKETQYF.

The chain links TRBV7-9 to TRBJ2-5; 9 bases align to TRBD2. The CDR3 totals 15 residues. V was clipped by 3 bases and J by 4 bases; unmatched bases: 6. Germline assignment: CDR1 SEHNR and CDR2 FQNEAQ (reference sequence). This CDR3 reads CASSFTSGPRETQYF. CDR3 nucleotide sequence: TGTGCCAGCAGCTTTACTAGCGGGCCACGAGAGACCCAGTACTTC.

The chain joins TRBV7-2 to TRBJ1-1; D unresolved. Germline loops: CDR1 SGHTA, CDR2 FQGNSA. The CDR3 is made up of 13 amino acids. V gave up 5 bases and J gave up 1 base, with 8 bases separating them. The CDR3 here is CASSTLPNTEAFF. CDR3 in DNA: TGTGCCAGCAGCACACTCCCGAACACTGAAGCTTTCTTT.